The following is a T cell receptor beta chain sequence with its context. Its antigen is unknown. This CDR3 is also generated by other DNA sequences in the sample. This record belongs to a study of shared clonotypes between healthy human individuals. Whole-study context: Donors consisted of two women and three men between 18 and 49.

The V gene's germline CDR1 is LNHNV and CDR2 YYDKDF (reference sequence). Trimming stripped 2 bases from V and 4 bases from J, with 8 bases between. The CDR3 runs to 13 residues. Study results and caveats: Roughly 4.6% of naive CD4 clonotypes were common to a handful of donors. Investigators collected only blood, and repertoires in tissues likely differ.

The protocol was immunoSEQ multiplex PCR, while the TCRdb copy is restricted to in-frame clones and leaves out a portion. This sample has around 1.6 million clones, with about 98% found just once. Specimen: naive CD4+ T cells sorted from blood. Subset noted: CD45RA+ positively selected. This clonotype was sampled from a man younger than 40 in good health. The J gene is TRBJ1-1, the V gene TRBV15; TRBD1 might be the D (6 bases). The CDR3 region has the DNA TGTGCCACCAGCAGACGGGGGCCCACTGAAGCTTTCTTT. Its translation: CATSRRGPTEAFF.